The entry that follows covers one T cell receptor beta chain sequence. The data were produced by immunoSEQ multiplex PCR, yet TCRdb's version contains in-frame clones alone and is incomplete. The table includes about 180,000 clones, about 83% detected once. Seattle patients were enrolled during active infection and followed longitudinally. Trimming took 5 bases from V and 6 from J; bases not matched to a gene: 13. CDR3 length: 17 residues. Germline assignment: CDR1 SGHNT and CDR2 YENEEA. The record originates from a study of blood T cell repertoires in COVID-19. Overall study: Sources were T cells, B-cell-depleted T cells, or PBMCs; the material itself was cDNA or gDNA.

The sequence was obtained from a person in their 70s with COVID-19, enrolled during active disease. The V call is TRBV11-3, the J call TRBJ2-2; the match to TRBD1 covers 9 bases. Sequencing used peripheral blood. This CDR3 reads CASSTPTPRQGAGELFF. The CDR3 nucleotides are TGTGCCAGCAGCACCCCCACCCCCCGACAGGGGGCCGGGGAGCTGTTTTTT.